Reported below is one T cell receptor (beta chain). The target of this receptor is not known. No base-level quality is on record; no much larger clone is a single base apart. The CDR3 contains 12 residues, cysteine and phenylalanine counted. Just the 36-base CDR3 DNA is kept, in frame starting at base 1. V and J lose 1 base and 4 bases, and a span of 7 bases separates them. For CDR1 and CDR2, the germline V gene lists SQVTM and ANQGSEA. The sample's treatment or condition label, decoded: oral pan-JAK inhibitor, 5-10 mg twice daily. From alopecia areata patients, peripheral blood was collected along with lesional scalp punch biopsies. After PBMCs were isolated by density centrifugation and stained for CD3, CD4 and CD8, a FACSAria was used to sort CD4+ and CD8+ T cells. The data stem from a study of CD8+ T cells in alopecia areata (dated by TCRdb to the late 2010s). As for the study more broadly: The treated patients took part in an open-label pilot trial in which moderate-to-severe alopecia areata was treated with oral tofacitinib at 5 to 10 mg twice daily. RNA was obtained with the PAXgene miRNA kit for fixed scalp, the miRNeasy kit for PBMCs, and the RNeasy kit for mouse skin. Human TCRbeta sequencing covered scalp tissue and sorted CD4+ and CD8+ peripheral blood T cells from patchy and totalis/universalis alopecia areata patients and healthy controls. Clonality in the scalp was compared among normal scalp (n=4), patchy alopecia areata scalp (n=8), and alopecia totalis/universalis scalp (n=8). Disease severity in treated patients was measured with the SALT score, which quantifies the percentage of affected scalp surface area. Patients stayed on tofacitinib for 6 to 18 months and then had 6 months of follow-up off drug so that delayed response and recurrence could be assessed. Biopsies were taken from tofacitinib-treated patients at baseline and at 4 and 24 weeks of treatment, and a later scalp biopsy was taken in several of the tofacitinib-treated patients. High-throughput TCRbeta sequencing was used to examine T cell clonal expansion in alopecia areata in both the C3H/HeJ mouse model and human patients. immunoSEQ multiplex PCR using 35 Vbeta forward primers and 13 Jbeta reverse primers was used to amplify TCRbeta CDR3 regions. The study at large found these results: During tofacitinib treatment, many expanded lesional clones remained in scalp and blood, and this persistence may partly explain relapse after treatment is stopped. Tofacitinib significantly lowered scalp clonality and the number of expanded CD8+ clones among the top 100 scalp clones. Compared with normal scalp, lesional scalp, particularly in alopecia totalis/universalis, had higher clonality and more expanded CD8+ clones, which suggests antigenic drive. Resident alphabeta T cells in normal human skin are also sequenced, complicating scalp TCR repertoire analysis, unlike mouse skin dominated by gammadelta T cells. Compared with mice, TCR sequences shared between patients were less clear, possibly partly because of HLA diversity across the patient population. Because the treated cohort was small and had only one nonresponder, larger studies are needed to examine links between baseline CD8+ expansion and response.

Library construction relied on the immunoSEQ multiplex PCR assay. RNA was extracted from all samples and reverse transcribed into cDNA, which served as template for TCR sequencing. First-strand cDNA was synthesized with SuperScript III using a 2:1 mix of oligo-dT and random hexamers. A synthetic immune receptor repertoire was used to assess amplification bias, and residual bias was removed computationally. Processing in the source paper ran as follows. Raw reads were preprocessed for error removal, and CDR3 was defined according to IMGT conventions as running from the conserved cysteine to phenylalanine. Clonality was calculated as 1 minus Shannon entropy normalized by log2 of the number of productive unique TCRs. Scalp TCRbeta sequences were cross-referenced with sorted blood CD4 and CD8 repertoires so that the CD4 or CD8 identity of scalp clones could be inferred. TCRdb carries this immuneACCESS record with in-frame sequences only. Its versions omit some clonotypes, under half of them owing to an unresolved V gene in the studies checked, with the rest unexplained. V and J calls and clone size come straight from that table; D and trimming were deduced from the DNA. For this sample the table gives 150,000 to 200,000 clones, of which 50% to 70% were detected only once. Approximately 1.4% of the sample lies in the top ten.

The clonotype was recovered from a human donor with alopecia areata. This receptor chain uses TRBV29-1 and TRBJ1-2, with no confident D gene call. Sequenced material: CD4+ T cells sorted from blood, taken around week 50, from a patient treated with tofacitinib. The CDR3 region has the sequence CSVEGPLYGYTF. The nucleotides read TGCAGCGTTGAAGGGCCCCTCTATGGCTACACCTTC. The full variable domain, completed from the reference TRBV29-1 and TRBJ1-2 proteins outside the CDR3, reads SAVISQKPSRDICQRGTSLTIQCQVDSQVTMMFWYRQQPGQSLTLIATANQGSEATYESGFVIDKFPISRPNLTFSTLTVSNMSPEDSSIYLCSVEGPLYGYTFGSGTRLTVV.